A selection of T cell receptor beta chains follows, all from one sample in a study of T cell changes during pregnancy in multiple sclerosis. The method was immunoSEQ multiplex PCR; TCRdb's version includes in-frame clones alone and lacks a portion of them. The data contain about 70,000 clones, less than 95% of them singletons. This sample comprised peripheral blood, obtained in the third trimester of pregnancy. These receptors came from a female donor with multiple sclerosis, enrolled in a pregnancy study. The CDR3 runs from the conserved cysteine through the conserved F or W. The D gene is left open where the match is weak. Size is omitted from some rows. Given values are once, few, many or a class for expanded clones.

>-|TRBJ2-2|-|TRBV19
TGTGCCAGTAGTAACCAGGGGGGCGGGTTAATTGAAGCCGGGGAGCTGTTTTTT
CASSNQGGGLIEAGELFF
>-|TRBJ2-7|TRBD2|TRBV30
TGTGCCTGGACCTACAATAAGGGACTACGAGGAGAGCAGTACTTC
CAWTYNKGLRGEQYF
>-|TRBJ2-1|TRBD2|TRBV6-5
TGTGCCAGCAGTACCGGACTAGCGGGGGGAGAGCAGTTCTTC
CASSTGLAGGEQFF
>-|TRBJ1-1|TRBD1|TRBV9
TGTGCCAGCAGCGCGGGACAGCTGAACACTGAAGCTTTCTTT
CASSAGQLNTEAFF
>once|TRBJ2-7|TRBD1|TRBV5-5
TGTGCCAGCAGCTTGGCGGGGACAGGTAACTCCTACGAGCAGTACTTC
CASSLAGTGNSYEQYF
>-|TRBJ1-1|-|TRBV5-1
TGCGCCAGCAGCTTGGCCGCGGGGGGCCAGCCTGAAGCTTTCTTT
CASSLAAGGQPEAFF
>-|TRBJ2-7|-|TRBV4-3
TGCGCCAGTCGGACAGCCTCGACTGGGTCCTACGAGCAGTACTTC
CASRTASTGSYEQYF
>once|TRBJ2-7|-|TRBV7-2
TGTGCCAGCAGCTTAGGGGCCGGCGTCGAGCAGTACTTC
CASSLGAGVEQYF
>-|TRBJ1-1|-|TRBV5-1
TGCGCCAGCCGAATGGGGCCGTCGATGAACACTGAAGCTTTCTTT
CASRMGPSMNTEAFF
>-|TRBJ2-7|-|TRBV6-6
TGTGCCAGCACCAGCGACAGGTCCTACGAGCAGTACTTC
CASTSDRSYEQYF
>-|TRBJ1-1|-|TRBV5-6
TGTGCCAGCAGCTTAGGCCGACACCCGAACACTGAAGCCTTCTTT
CASSLGRHPNTEAFF
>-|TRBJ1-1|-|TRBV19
TGTGCCAGTAGTATTTACGGGACATCGAACACTGAAGCTTTCTTT
CASSIYGTSNTEAFF
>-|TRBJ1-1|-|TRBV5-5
TGTGCCAGCAGCTTAAGCCAAGTGAACACTGAAGCTTTCTTT
CASSLSQVNTEAFF
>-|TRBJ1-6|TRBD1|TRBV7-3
TGTGCCAGCAGCTTAGGGACAGTCGATTCACCCCTCCACTTT
CASSLGTVDSPLHF
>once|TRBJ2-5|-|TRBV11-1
TGTGCCAGCAGCCCCGGGGGACGAGAGACCCAGTACTTC
CASSPGGRETQYF
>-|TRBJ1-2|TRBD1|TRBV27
TGTGCCAGCAGTTTAGGGGGACAGGGGGCGCGTGGCTACACCTTC
CASSLGGQGARGYTF
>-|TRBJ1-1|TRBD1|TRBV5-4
TGTGCCAGCGGGACAGCGAACACTGAAGCTTTCTTT
CASGTANTEAFF
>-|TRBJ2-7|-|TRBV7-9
TGTGCCAGCAGCGGAGCCTCGACAGGCCGGGTCGAGCAGTACTTC
CASSGASTGRVEQYF
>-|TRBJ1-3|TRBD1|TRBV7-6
TGTGCCAGCAGCTTGGGACAGGTTTTCTCTGGAAACACCATATATTTT
CASSLGQVFSGNTIYF
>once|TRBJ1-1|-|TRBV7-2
TGTGCCAGCAGCTTCTCACAGGGTAGCACTGAAGCTTTCTTT
CASSFSQGSTEAFF
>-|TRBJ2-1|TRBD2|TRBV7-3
TGTGCCAGCAGCGCACCACGACTAGCGGGGGATCCCTACAATGAGCAGTTCTTC
CASSAPRLAGDPYNEQFF
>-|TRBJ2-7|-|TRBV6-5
TGTGCCAGCGGTGGTTTAACAGGGGACTTCTACGAGCAGTACTTC
CASGGLTGDFYEQYF
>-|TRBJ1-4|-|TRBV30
TGTGCCTGGAGCGCTGCTTGGGGCGGGGGCGATGAAAAACTGTTTTTT
CAWSAAWGGGDEKLFF
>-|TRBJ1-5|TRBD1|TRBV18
TGTGCCAGCTCACCCACGTTGGCAGGGGGGAATCAGCCCCAGCATTTT
CASSPTLAGGNQPQHF
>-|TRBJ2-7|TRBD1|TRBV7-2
TGTGCCAGCAGCCCCCACGCCCCTAGGACAGGGCTGGACGAGCTGTACTTC
CASSPHAPRTGLDELYF
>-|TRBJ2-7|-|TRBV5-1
TGCGCCAGCAGGGACAACACCTACGAGCAGTACTTC
CASRDNTYEQYF
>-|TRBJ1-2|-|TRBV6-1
TGTGCCAGCGGACATCCGGGCCACGCTGGGGGCTACACCTTC
CASGHPGHAGGYTF
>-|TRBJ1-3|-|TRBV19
TGTGCCAGTAGTATCGCACAGGGTCTTGGAAACACCATATATTTT
CASSIAQGLGNTIYF
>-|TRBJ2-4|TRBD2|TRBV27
TGTGCCAGCAGTCCTTGGACTAGCGGGGATAAAAACATTCAGTACTTC
CASSPWTSGDKNIQYF
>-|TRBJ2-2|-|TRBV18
TGTGCCAGCTCACCTCAGGGGCTCGGGGAGCTGTTTTTT
CASSPQGLGELFF
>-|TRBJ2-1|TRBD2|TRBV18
TGTGCCAGCTCTCCGGGACTAGCGGGGTACAATGAGCAGTTCTTC
CASSPGLAGYNEQFF
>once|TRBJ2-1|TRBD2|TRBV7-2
TGTGCCAGCAGCTTGCAGCCCGCGGGGGGGCGCGATGAGCAGTTCTTC
CASSLQPAGGRDEQFF
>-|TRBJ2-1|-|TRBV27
TGTGCCAGCAGTTTCGGAGGAGCTTTCTACAATGAGCAGTTCTTC
CASSFGGAFYNEQFF
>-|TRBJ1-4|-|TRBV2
TGTGCCAGCAGTGAGTCCCGGACTAGTAATGAAAAACTGTTTTTT
CASSESRTSNEKLFF
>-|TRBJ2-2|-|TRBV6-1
TGTGCCAGCAGCGATCAGGACACCGGGGAGCTGTTTTTT
CASSDQDTGELFF
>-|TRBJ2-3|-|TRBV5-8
TGTGCCAGCAGAACTCTGACTCTCCGCACAGATACGCAGTATTTT
CASRTLTLRTDTQYF
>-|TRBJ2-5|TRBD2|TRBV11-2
TGTGCCAGCAGCCGTGGACTAGTTCAAGAGACCCAGTACTTC
CASSRGLVQETQYF
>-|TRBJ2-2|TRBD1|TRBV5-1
TGCGCCAGCACGGCTGGTTACAGGGGCGCGAACACCGGGGAGCTGTTTTTT
CASTAGYRGANTGELFF
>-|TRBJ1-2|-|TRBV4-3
TGCGCCAGCAGCCAAGATAGGCCGGGGGAAGGCTGGGAACGCTATGGCTACACCTTC
CASSQDRPGEGWERYGYTF
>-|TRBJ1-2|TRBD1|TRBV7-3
TGTGCCAGCAGCCAAGCCGGACAGGCCCGAAACTATGGCTACACCTTC
CASSQAGQARNYGYTF
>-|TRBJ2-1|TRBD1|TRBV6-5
TGTGCCAGCAGTCTGGACAGGGTCAGGGATGAGCAGTTCTTC
CASSLDRVRDEQFF